Below, 23 T cell receptor beta chains from the same sample are listed, as sequenced in a study (dated by TCRdb to the early 2020s). Receptor libraries were prepared by the immunoSEQ multiplex PCR assay. The immuneACCESS repertoire file appears here via TCRdb, limited to in-frame rearrangements. These files lack a portion of the clones; in checked studies, under half of the deficit traces to unresolved V genes, and the cause of the others is not known. The sample data list around 50,000 clones, and 93% of these were observed just once. About 10% of the sample is taken by the ten largest. Sequenced input: PBMCs. The receptors come from a man in his forties with rheumatoid arthritis.

The chain recombines TRBV6-5 with TRBJ1-1; D is uncertain. V was cut by 3 bases and J by 1 base, with 9 bases left in between. The CDR3 runs to 14 residues. Germline V gives CDR1 MNHEY, CDR2 SVGAGI. CDR3 sequence: CASSYGMGNTEAFF. The DNA of the CDR3 is TGTGCCAGCAGTTATGGGATGGGGAACACTGAAGCTTTCTTT.

This chain joins TRBV27 and TRBJ2-7; 7 bases line up with TRBD2. V lost 2 bases and J lost 3; bases outside the gene matches: 7. The CDR3 consists of 15 residues. CDR1 MNHEY and CDR2 SMNVEV come from the germline V gene (reference sequence). For the CDR3, the DNA is TGTGCCAGCAGTTTAGGTCCAGCGGGATTCTACGAGCAGTACTTC. Residues: CASSLGPAGFYEQYF.

This clone was observed once. The chain employs TRBV9 and TRBJ2-7, with TRBD2 matching over 10 bases. Per germline, CDR1 SGDLS and CDR2 YYNGEE. This CDR3 has 15 amino acids. Germline trimming cut 0 bases from V and 3 bases from J; bases unmatched to any gene: 3. The CDR3: CASSVGPSGSYEQYF. CDR3 in DNA: TGTGCCAGCAGCGTAGGGCCTAGCGGGAGCTACGAGCAGTACTTC.

The chain joins TRBV5-1 to TRBJ2-7; 7 bases match TRBD1. CDR1 and CDR2 from the germline V gene are SGHRS and YFSETQ. The trim removed 3 bases at V and 3 bases at J, leaving 3 bases unmatched. The CDR3 loop spans 13 amino acids. DNA for the CDR3: TGCGCCAGCAGCTACGACAGGGTCTACGAGCAGTACTTC. This codes for CASSYDRVYEQYF.

V and J are TRBV6-5 and TRBJ1-6, with 9 bases identical to TRBD1. The CDR3 contains 16 residues. J lost 6 bases, V lost 0 bases, and 3 bases had no gene match. From germline, CDR1 is MNHEY and CDR2 SVGAGI. CDR3 amino acids: CASSYSGQGSNSPLHF. The CDR3 DNA reads TGTGCCAGCAGTTACTCGGGACAGGGCAGTAATTCACCCCTCCACTTT.

V is TRBV5-1 and J is TRBJ1-3; TRBD1 matches at 8 bases. The junction had 3 bases not matched to a gene; V was cut back by 4 bases and J by 0 bases. This CDR3 is built from 15 residues. Germline-derived CDR1 and CDR2 are SGHRS and YFSETQ. Here the CDR3 DNA reads TGCGCCAGCAGCGGCGGGACAGGCTCTGGAAACACCATATATTTT. Translated: CASSGGTGSGNTIYF.

Written as DNA, the CDR3 is TGTGCCACCAGCAGAGAAGGGGATGCTAACTATGGCTACACCTTC. Protein: CATSREGDANYGYTF. V and J are TRBV15 and TRBJ1-2; D possibly corresponds to TRBD1 (5 bases). The length of the CDR3 is 15 residues. V was pared by 0 bases and J by 0 bases, with 8 bases between. Germline V lookup: CDR1 LNHNV, CDR2 YYDKDF (reference sequence).

The chain is built from TRBV10-3 and TRBJ1-3; D ambiguous. Germline CDR1 reads ENHRY; CDR2 reads SYGVKD. Deletions cut 6 bases from V and 2 bases from J, with 11 bases between. The CDR3 runs 14 residues. DNA for the CDR3: TGTGCCATCAGGGAGGCATTGCCTGGAAACACCATATATTTT. Translating it yields CAIREALPGNTIYF.

The chain has TRBV4-2 and TRBJ2-2; TRBD2 matches at 8 bases. The V gene end was trimmed by 2 bases and the J gene end by 0 bases; junction bases not matched to a gene: 2. Germline CDR1 LGHNA, CDR2 YNFKEQ. The CDR3 totals 16 residues. Written as DNA, the CDR3 is TGTGCCAGCAGCCAAAGTAGCGGGGCGAACACCGGGGAGCTGTTTTTT. Translated, it gives CASSQSSGANTGELFF.

The J gene is TRBJ2-3, the V gene TRBV6-6; 9 bases fit TRBD2. Unmatched junction bases numbered 3, after V lost 0 bases and J lost 5 bases. CDR1 MNHNY and CDR2 SVGAGI come from the germline V gene (reference sequence). CDR3 length: 15 residues. The CDR3 region has the DNA TGTGCCAGCAGTTACTCGACACTAGCGGGAGATACGCAGTATTTT. It codes for CASSYSTLAGDTQYF.

The genes are TRBV28 and TRBJ2-7; 10 bases are a match to TRBD2. V dropped 4 bases and J dropped 0; count of bases not matched to a gene: 3. The germline gives CDR1 MDHEN, CDR2 SYDVKM. The CDR3 contains 15 residues. CDR3 loop: CASSSLAGDSYEQYF. CDR3 sequence (DNA): TGTGCCAGCAGTTCCCTAGCGGGAGACTCCTACGAGCAGTACTTC.

CDR3 in DNA: TGTGCCAGCAGTGAGAGACTAGATTCTTGGGAGCAGTACTTC. Its protein product is CASSERLDSWEQYF. J is TRBJ2-7 and V is TRBV6-1; perhaps TRBD2 as D (6 bases). CDR3 length: 14 residues. Deletions cut 3 bases from V and 7 bases from J, with 16 bases between. CDR1 is MNHNS, CDR2 SASEGT, per germline.

The rearrangement uses TRBV28 and TRBJ1-5; D call uncertain. The CDR3 is made up of 12 amino acids. The ends were cut back, 8 bases at V and 3 bases at J, with 8 bases in the middle. In germline, CDR1 is MDHEN, CDR2 SYDVKM. CDR3 residues: CASCTPNQPQHF. The CDR3 region has the DNA TGTGCCAGCTGTACACCCAATCAGCCCCAGCATTTT.

This chain connects TRBV2 to TRBJ2-7; D possibly uses TRBD1 or TRBD2 (5 bases each). This CDR3 region has 14 residues. Deletions cut 6 bases from V and 7 bases from J, with 19 bases between. Germline CDR1 SNHLY, CDR2 FYNNEI. CDR3: CASSNRDRVGEQYF. CDR3 DNA: TGTGCCAGCAGCAACCGGGACCGGGTGGGGGAGCAGTACTTC.

The J gene is TRBJ1-3, the V gene TRBV29-1; D is perhaps TRBD1 (5 bases). The V end was cut by 1 base, the J end by 4 bases, with 5 bases between. The CDR3 has 12 amino acids. From germline, CDR1 is SQVTM and CDR2 ANQGSEA. The CDR3 DNA reads TGCAGCGTTGAAGGGGGGGGAAACACCATATATTTT. Translation gives CSVEGGGNTIYF.

The chain recombines TRBV5-1 with TRBJ2-7; 9 positions agree with TRBD1. V shed 3 bases, J shed 7 bases, and the junction held 14 bases outside the gene matches. Germline loops: CDR1 SGHRS, CDR2 YFSETQ. The CDR3 contains 16 residues. The CDR3 DNA sequence: TGCGCCAGCAGCTCATCCGGGACAGGGATACCTAAGGAGCAGTACTTC. The encoded protein is CASSSSGTGIPKEQYF.

V gene TRBV27 combines with J gene TRBJ2-1; TRBD2 might be the D (5 bases). Trimming took off 3 bases at V and 7 bases at J, with 10 bases between the two ends. Looked up from germline, CDR1 is MNHEY and CDR2 is SMNVEV (reference sequence). The CDR3 is 13 amino acids. As DNA, the CDR3 is TGTGCCAGCAGTTTCAGAGGGTTGAATGAGCAGTTCTTC. It codes for CASSFRGLNEQFF.

CDR3 amino acids: CASSQGQFNEKLFF. The CDR3 nucleotides read TGTGCCAGCAGCCAAGGACAGTTTAATGAAAAACTGTTTTTT. The V call is TRBV3-1 (or the pseudogene TRBV3-2), the J call TRBJ1-4; TRBD1 is a possible D gene (5 bases). Per germline, CDR1 LGHDT and CDR2 YNNKEL (reference sequence). This CDR3 contains 14 residues. The germline V and J ends were trimmed by 1 base and 4 bases, with 7 bases remaining between them.

The gene calls are TRBV4-2 and TRBJ2-1, with TRBD2 identical over 11 bases. Germline CDR1 reads LGHNA; CDR2 reads YNFKEQ. CDR3 length: 15 residues. The V and J ends lost 1 base and 8 bases, in that order; junction bases with no gene match: 4. In DNA, the CDR3 is TGTGCCAGCAGCCAAGGACTAGCGGGAACCTATGAGCAGTTCTTC. Protein sequence: CASSQGLAGTYEQFF.

The chain uses TRBV10-1 and TRBJ1-5; weak D call: TRBD1 (6 bases). The CDR3 has 16 residues. CDR1 is WNHNN and CDR2 is SYGVQD in the germline V gene (reference sequence). V was pared by 8 bases and J by 0 bases, with 17 bases between. The DNA of the CDR3 is TGCGCCAGCCAGGACCGTGAGGGGGATAGCAATCAGCCCCAGCATTTT. It specifies CASQDREGDSNQPQHF.

The chain carries TRBV9 and TRBJ2-1; D possibly corresponds to TRBD1 (6 bases). Trimming pared 4 bases from V and 6 bases from J, leaving 20 bases between. Germline CDR1 is SGDLS and CDR2 is YYNGEE. The CDR3 is 16 amino acids. CDR3 residues: CASSPGAAFPGNEQFF. CDR3 sequence (DNA): TGTGCCAGCAGCCCAGGGGCCGCTTTTCCGGGCAATGAGCAGTTCTTC.

The table lists this clone with a count of one. The chain employs TRBV2 and TRBJ2-7; D may be TRBD2 (5 bases). The CDR3 consists of 12 residues. V lost 3 bases, J lost 4 bases, and 7 bases lay in between. CDR1 is SNHLY, CDR2 FYNNEI, per germline. CDR3 amino acids: CASSDEGYEQYF. CDR3 DNA: TGTGCCAGCAGTGATGAGGGTTACGAGCAGTACTTC.

The chain employs TRBV30 and TRBJ2-2; TRBD1 or TRBD2 may be the D gene (6 bases each). This CDR3 contains 13 residues. Germline-derived CDR1 and CDR2 are GTSNPN and SVGIG (reference sequence). V was shortened by 5 bases and J by 7 bases, with 14 bases between the two germline ends. The CDR3 protein is CAWDRGGHGELFF. CDR3 DNA sequence: TGTGCCTGGGATCGTGGGGGGCACGGGGAGCTGTTTTTT.